One TCR beta chain is described in this entry. This clone has only one observation. What antigen it recognizes has not been identified. Per-base qualities were not stored, and no clone one base away is much larger. Taken from the germline V gene, the CDR1 and CDR2 loops are SGHTA and FQGNSA. Compared with germline, V lacks 4 bases and J lacks 2 bases; bases without a gene match: 10. Taken from cysteine to phenylalanine, the CDR3 has 16 residues. Only CDR3 DNA is held: 48 bases, read in frame from base 1. Donors formed part of the validation cohort, which comprised 120 subjects and was distinct from the first cohort of several hundred subjects. This sample stems from a study of cytomegalovirus exposure and HLA in healthy donors (dated by TCRdb to 2016 to 2017). In terms of the full investigation: According to a later analysis, one platform produced both the 100 to 150 validation repertoires and the roughly 650 repertoires of the first cohort. The study aimed to test whether cataloging public T cell receptors could reveal signatures of past pathogen exposure. In addition to the first cohort of 650 to 750 subjects, a separate validation cohort of 100 to 150 different subjects was used. To predict cytomegalovirus infection status, the study combined high-throughput TCR immunosequencing, statistical association of individual TCRs with disease status, and machine learning.

Libraries were constructed by the immunoSEQ multiplex PCR assay. The authors' pipeline ran thus. A statistical classification framework was built to diagnose cytomegalovirus status from the catalog of TCR beta chain sequences. The table comes from immuneACCESS by way of TCRdb, which keeps in-frame sequences with V and J called. Part of the clones is missing from these tables; in studies checked, under half for an unresolved V gene and the rest for unknown reasons. V and J calls and clone size are those listed in that table; D and trimming were worked out from the DNA. For this sample the table gives over 150,000 clones, of which 86% were detected only once. Jointly, the top ten make up around 2.3% of the sample. Broad study findings and their caveats: The study gave a list of 150 to 200 TCR beta chains associated with cytomegalovirus. A later analysis lacked HLA typing for the validation cohort, so it scored co-occurrence in that cohort across all 110 or so repertoires. According to the authors, the approach could potentially be generalized to other disease states and immunological phenotypes. A later analysis found that TCRs clustered in the first cohort also tended to co-occur in the 95 to 150 validation repertoires, with 94% of cluster scores above 0. Three of the identified cytomegalovirus-associated TCR beta chains were confirmed in vitro to be specific for cytomegalovirus antigens. Across donors, most TCR sequences were observed very rarely, whereas some public TCRs were present in many individuals. The classifier was reported to diagnose cytomegalovirus status with high specificity and sensitivity in both the original and validation cohorts.

This receptor was taken from a woman younger than 35 in good health and CMV-seronegative. This chain is built from TRBV7-2 and TRBJ1-1; TRBD1 lines up with 7 middle nucleotides. The sequenced sample consisted of PBMCs. The CDR3 protein: CASSSQSGQLNTEAFF. The sequence in DNA is TGTGCCAGCAGCTCTCAATCGGGACAGCTAAACACTGAAGCTTTCTTT.